Sequencing of this T cell receptor beta chain was carried out in a study of T cell repertoires in cytomegalovirus infection. A remark on this clonotype: The antigen is unknown.

TCRdb reprocessed the reads via MiXCR and lists one record per CDR3 protein. The sample includes around 340,000 distinct CDR3 sequences, 25% to 35% of them seen just once. This CDR3 region has 22 residues. V was pared by 3 bases and J by 5 bases, with 34 bases between. In germline, CDR1 is MDHEN, CDR2 SYDVKM. The chain joins TRBV28 to TRBJ2-2; unclear D gene. The clonotype comes from a human donor in good health (CMV status not recorded). Some clones in this sample may be carry-over from other donors' samples. The sequences come from cultured PBMCs, collected from culture after CMV antigen stimulation. The CDR3 sequence: CASSFPFSTASRVTRTTGELFF. The CDR3 DNA sequence: TGTGCCAGCAGTTTCCCCTTCAGCACTGCGTCTAGGGTTACCCGAACTACCGGGGAGCTGTTTTTT.